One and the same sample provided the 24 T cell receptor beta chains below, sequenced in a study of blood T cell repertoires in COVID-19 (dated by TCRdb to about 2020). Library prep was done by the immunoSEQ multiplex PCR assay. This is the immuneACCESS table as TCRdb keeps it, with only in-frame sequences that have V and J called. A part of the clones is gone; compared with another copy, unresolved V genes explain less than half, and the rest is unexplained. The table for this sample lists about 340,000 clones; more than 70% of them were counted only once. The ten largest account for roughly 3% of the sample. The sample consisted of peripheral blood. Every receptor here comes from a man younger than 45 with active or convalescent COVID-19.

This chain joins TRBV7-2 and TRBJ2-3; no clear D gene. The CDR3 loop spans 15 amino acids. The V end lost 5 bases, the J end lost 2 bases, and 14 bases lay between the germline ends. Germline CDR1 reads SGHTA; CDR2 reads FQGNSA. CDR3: CASSPEVAATDTQYF. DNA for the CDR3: TGTGCCAGCAGCCCAGAGGTGGCAGCCACAGATACGCAGTATTTT.

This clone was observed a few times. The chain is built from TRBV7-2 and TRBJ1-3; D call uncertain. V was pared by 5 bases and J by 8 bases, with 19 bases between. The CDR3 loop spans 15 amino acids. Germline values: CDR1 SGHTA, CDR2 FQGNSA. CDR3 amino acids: CASSPRTTRLDTIYF. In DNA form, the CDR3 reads TGTGCCAGCAGCCCTAGAACCACCCGGTTAGACACCATATATTTT.

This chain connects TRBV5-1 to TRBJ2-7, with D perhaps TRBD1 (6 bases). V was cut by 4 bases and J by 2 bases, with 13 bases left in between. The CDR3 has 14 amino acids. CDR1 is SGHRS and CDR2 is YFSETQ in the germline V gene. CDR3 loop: CASSAQGPAYEQYF. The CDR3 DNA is TGCGCCAGCAGCGCACAGGGTCCTGCCTACGAGCAGTACTTC. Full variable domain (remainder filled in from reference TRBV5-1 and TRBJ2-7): KAGVTQTPRYLIKTRGQQVTLSCSPISGHRSVSWYQQTPGQGLQFLFEYFSETQRNKGNFPGRFSGRQFSNSRSEMNVSTLELGDSALYLCASSAQGPAYEQYFGPGTRLTVT.

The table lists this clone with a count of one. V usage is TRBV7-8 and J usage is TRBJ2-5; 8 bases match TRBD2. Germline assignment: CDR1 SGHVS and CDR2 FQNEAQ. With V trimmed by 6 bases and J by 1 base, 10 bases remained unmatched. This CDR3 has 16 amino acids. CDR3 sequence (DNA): TGTGCCAGCAGTTGGATTCAGCGGGGGTTCCAAGAGACCCAGTACTTC. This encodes CASSWIQRGFQETQYF.

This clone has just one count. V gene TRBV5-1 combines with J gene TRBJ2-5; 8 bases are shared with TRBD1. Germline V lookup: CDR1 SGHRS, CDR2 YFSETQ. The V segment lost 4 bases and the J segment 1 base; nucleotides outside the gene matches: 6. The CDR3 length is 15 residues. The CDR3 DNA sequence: TGCGCCAGCAGCACCGGGACAGGACCCCAAGAGACCCAGTACTTC. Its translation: CASSTGTGPQETQYF.

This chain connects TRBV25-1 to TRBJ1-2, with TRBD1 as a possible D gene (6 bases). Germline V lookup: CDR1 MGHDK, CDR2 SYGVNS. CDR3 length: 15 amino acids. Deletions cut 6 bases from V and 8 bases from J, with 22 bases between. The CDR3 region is CASSGDARGAKGYTF. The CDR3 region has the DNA TGTGCCAGCAGCGGGGACGCACGGGGGGCGAAAGGCTACACCTTC.

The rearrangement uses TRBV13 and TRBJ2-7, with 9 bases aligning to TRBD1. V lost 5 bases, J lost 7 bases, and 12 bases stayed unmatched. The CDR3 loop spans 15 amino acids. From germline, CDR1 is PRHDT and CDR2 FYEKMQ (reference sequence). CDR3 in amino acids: CASSPTGGSVREQYF. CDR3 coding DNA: TGTGCCAGCAGCCCGACAGGGGGAAGTGTGAGGGAGCAGTACTTC.

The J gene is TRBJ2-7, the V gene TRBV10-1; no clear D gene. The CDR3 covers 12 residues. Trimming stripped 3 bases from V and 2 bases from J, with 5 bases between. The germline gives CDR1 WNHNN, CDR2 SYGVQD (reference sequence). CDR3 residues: CASSEHTYEQYF. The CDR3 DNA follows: TGCGCCAGCAGTGAACACACCTACGAGCAGTACTTC.

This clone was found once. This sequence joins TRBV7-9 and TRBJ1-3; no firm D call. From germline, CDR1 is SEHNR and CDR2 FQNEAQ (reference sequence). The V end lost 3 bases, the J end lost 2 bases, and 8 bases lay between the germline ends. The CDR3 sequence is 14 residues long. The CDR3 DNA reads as TGTGCCAGCAGCTTCAACTTGGCTGGAAACACCATATATTTT. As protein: CASSFNLAGNTIYF. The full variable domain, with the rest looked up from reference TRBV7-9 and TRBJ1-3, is DTGVSQNPRHKITKRGQNVTFRCDPISEHNRLYWYRQTLGQGPEFLTYFQNEAQLEKSRLLSDRFSAERPKGSFSTLEIQRTEQGDSAMYLCASSFNLAGNTIYFGEGSWLTVV.

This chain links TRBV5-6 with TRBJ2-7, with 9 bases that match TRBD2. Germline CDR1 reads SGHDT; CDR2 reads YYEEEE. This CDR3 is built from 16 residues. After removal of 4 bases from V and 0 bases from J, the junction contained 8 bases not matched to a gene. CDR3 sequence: CASSLFRLAASYEQYF. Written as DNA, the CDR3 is TGTGCCAGCAGCCTCTTTCGACTAGCGGCCTCCTACGAGCAGTACTTC.

This chain's CDR3 is CASSLRQAESYEQYF. The CDR3 nucleotides read TGTGCCAGCAGCTTAAGGCAGGCTGAGTCCTACGAGCAGTACTTC. The gene calls are TRBV25-1 and TRBJ2-7; D remains ambiguous. V lost 6 bases to trimming and J lost 1 base, with 16 bases between them. From germline, CDR1 is MGHDK and CDR2 SYGVNS. This CDR3 comprises 15 residues.

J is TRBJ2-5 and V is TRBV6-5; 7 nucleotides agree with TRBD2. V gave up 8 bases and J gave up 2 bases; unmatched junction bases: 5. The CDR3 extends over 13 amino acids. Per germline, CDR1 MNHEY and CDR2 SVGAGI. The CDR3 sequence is CASAGGGQETQYF. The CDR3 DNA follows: TGTGCCAGCGCCGGGGGAGGGCAAGAGACCCAGTACTTC.

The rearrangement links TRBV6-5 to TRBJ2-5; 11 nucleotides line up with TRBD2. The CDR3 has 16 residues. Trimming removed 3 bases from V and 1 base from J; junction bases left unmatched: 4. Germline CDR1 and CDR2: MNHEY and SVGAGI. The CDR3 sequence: CASSYGLAGIQETQYF. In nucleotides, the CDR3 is TGTGCCAGCAGTTATGGACTAGCGGGTATCCAAGAGACCCAGTACTTC.

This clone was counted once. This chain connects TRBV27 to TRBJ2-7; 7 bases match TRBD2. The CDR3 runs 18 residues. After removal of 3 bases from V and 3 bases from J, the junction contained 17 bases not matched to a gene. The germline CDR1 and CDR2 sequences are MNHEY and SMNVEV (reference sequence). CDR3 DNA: TGTGCCAGCAGTTTTGCCAGACTGGGACTATTGATAGGCTACGAGCAGTACTTC. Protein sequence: CASSFARLGLLIGYEQYF.

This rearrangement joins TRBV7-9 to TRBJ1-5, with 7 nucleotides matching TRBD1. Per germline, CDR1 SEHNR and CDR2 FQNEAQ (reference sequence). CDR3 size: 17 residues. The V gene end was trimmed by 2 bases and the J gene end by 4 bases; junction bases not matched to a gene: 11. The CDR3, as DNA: TGTGCCAGCAGCTTAATCGACAGGGAAGAGGGGAATCAGCCCCAGCATTTT. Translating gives CASSLIDREEGNQPQHF.

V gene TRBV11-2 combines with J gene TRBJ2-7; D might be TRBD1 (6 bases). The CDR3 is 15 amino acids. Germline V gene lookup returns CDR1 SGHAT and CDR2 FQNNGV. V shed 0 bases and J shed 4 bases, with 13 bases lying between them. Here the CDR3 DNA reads TGTGCCAGCAGCTTAGATTGGGGGCAGGGGTACGAGCAGTACTTC. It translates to CASSLDWGQGYEQYF.

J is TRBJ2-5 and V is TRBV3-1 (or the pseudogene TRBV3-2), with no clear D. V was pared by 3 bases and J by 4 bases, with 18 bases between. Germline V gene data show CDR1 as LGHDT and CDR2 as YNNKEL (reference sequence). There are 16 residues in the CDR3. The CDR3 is CASSQAEFPAVETQYF. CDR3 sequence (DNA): TGTGCCAGCAGCCAGGCGGAATTCCCCGCGGTAGAGACCCAGTACTTC.

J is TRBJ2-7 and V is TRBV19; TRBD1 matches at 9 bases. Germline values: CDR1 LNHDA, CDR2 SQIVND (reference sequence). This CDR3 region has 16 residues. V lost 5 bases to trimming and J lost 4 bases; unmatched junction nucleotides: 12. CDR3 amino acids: CASSRSPWTGAYEQYF. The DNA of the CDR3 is TGTGCCAGTAGTCGCAGCCCCTGGACAGGGGCGTACGAGCAGTACTTC.

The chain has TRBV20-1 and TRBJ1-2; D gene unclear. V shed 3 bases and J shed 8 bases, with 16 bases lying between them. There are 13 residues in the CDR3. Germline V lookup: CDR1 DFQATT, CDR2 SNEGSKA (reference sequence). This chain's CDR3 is CSASSRETRGYTF. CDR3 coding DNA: TGCAGTGCTAGTTCTAGGGAGACGCGAGGCTACACCTTC.

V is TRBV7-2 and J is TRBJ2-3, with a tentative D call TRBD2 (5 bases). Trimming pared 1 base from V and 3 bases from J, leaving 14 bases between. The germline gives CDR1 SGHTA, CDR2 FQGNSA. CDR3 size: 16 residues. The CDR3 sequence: CASSLVGGPGTDTQYF. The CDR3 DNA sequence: TGTGCCAGCAGCTTAGTAGGTGGGCCGGGGACAGATACGCAGTATTTT.

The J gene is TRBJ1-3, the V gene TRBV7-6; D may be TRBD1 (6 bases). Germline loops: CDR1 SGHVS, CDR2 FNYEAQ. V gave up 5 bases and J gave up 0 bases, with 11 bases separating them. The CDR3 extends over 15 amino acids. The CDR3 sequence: CASSPTGPSGNTIYF. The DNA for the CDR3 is TGTGCCAGCAGCCCGACAGGCCCCTCTGGAAACACCATATATTTT.

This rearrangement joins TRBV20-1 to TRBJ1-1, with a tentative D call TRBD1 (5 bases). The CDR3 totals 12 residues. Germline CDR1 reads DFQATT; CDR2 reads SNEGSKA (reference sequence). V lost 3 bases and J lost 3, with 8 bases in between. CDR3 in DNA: TGCAGTGCTAGTCGCAGGGACACTGAAGCTTTCTTT. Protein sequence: CSASRRDTEAFF.

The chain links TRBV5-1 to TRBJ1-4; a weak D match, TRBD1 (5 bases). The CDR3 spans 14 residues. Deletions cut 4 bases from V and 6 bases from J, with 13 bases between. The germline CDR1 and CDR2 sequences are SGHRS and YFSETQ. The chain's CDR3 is CASSAGGGDEKLFF. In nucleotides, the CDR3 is TGCGCCAGCAGCGCCGGGGGTGGGGATGAAAAACTGTTTTTT.

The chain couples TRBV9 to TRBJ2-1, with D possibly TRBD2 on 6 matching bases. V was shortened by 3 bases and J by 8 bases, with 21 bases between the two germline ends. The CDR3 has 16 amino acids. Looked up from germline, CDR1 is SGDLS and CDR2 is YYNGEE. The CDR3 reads CASSALDRWGLHEQFF. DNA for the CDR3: TGTGCCAGCAGCGCTCTCGACAGATGGGGACTCCATGAGCAGTTCTTC.